The entry below describes one T cell receptor beta chain. Its antigen is as yet unknown. The data stem from a study of cytomegalovirus exposure and HLA in healthy donors. Study background: Counted in an early data release were approximately 80 million unique TCRs from HLA-typed donors.

Germline assignment: CDR1 MNHEY and CDR2 SMNVEV (reference sequence). The CDR3 has 15 amino acids. J lost 5 bases, V lost 6 bases, and 7 bases had no gene match. The PCR used 60 Vbeta and 13 Jbeta primers. The assay was immunoSEQ multiplex PCR, and TCRdb's table has in-frame clones only and misses some. The sample contains fewer than 180,000 clones, 79% of which appear only once. Everyone who donated was a healthy bone marrow donor. Overall study findings and caveats: Later analysis indicated greater clonal expansion among HLA-associated TCR beta chains than among equally common other chains.

This chain connects TRBV27 to TRBJ2-2; 9 positions match TRBD1. Sequenced: PBMCs. The sequence was collected from a man in his fifties or sixties in good health and CMV-seropositive. The CDR3 DNA follows: TGTGCCAGCAGGGGAGACAGGGGGGATACCGGGGAGCTGTTTTTT. Protein sequence: CASRGDRGDTGELFF.